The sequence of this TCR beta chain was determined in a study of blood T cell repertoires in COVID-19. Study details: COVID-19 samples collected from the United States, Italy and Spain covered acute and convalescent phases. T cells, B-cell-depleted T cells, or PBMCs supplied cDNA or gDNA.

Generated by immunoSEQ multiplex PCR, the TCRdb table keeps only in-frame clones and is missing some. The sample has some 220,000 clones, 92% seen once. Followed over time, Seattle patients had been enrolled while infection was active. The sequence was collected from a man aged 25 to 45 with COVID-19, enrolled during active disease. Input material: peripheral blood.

CDR3: CASSQSPYGYTF. In DNA, the CDR3 is TGTGCCAGCAGCCAATCCCCCTATGGCTACACCTTC. V gene TRBV28 combines with J gene TRBJ1-2; D not certain. Trimming stripped 6 bases from V and 4 bases from J, with 9 bases between. CDR1 is MDHEN and CDR2 is SYDVKM in the germline V gene. The CDR3 covers 12 residues.